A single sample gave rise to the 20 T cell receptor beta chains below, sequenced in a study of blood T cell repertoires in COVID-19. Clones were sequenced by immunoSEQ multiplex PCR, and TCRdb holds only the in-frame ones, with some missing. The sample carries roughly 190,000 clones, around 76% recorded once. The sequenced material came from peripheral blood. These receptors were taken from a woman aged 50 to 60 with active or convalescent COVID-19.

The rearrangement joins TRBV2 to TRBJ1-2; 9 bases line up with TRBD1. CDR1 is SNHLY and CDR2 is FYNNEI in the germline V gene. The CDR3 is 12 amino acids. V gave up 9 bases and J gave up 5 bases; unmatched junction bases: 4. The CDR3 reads CARTGGTYGYTF. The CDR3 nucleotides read TGTGCCAGGACAGGGGGGACATATGGCTACACCTTC.

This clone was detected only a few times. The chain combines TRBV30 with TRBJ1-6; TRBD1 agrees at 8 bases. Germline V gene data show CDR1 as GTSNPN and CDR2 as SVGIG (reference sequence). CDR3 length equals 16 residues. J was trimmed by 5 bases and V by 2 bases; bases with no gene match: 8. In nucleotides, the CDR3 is TGTGCCTGGAGTCCCCCACAGGGGGACGATAATTCACCCCTCCACTTT. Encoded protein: CAWSPPQGDDNSPLHF.

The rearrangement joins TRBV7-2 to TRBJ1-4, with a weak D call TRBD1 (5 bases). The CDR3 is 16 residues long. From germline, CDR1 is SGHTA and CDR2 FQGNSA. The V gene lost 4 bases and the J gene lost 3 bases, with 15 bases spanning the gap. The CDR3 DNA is TGTGCCAGCAGCTCCGGTCAGGGCTGGCCTAATGAAAAACTGTTTTTT. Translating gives CASSSGQGWPNEKLFF. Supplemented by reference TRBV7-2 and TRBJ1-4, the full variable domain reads GAGVSQSPSNKVTEKGKDVELRCDPISGHTALYWYRQSLGQGLEFLIYFQGNSAPDKSGLPSDRFSAERTGGSVSTLTIQRTQQEDSAVYLCASSSGQGWPNEKLFFGSGTQLSVL.

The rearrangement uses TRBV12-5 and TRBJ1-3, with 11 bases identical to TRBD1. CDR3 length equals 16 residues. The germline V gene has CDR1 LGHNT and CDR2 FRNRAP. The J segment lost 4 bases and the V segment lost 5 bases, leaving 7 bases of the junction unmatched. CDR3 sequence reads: CASGPQDRGLGNTIYF. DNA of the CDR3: TGTGCTAGTGGTCCCCAGGACAGGGGGCTGGGAAACACCATATATTTT.

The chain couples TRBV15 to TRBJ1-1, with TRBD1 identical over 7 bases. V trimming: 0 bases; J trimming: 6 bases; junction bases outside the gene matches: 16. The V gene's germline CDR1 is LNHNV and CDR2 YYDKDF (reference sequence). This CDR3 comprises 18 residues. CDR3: CATSRDRRQGLISAEAFF. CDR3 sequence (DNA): TGTGCCACCAGCAGAGATCGGAGACAGGGTTTGATTTCTGCTGAAGCTTTCTTT.

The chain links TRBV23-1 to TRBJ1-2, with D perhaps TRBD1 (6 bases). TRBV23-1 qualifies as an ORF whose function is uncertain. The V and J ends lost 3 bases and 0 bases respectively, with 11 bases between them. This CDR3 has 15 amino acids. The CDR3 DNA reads TGCGCCAGCAGTCAGGGACACCGCACTAACTATGGCTACACCTTC. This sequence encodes CASSQGHRTNYGYTF.

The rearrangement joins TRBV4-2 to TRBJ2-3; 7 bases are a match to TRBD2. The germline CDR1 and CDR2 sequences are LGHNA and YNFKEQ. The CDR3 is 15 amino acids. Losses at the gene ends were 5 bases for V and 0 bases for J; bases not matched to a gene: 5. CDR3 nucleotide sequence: TGTGCCAGCAGCTCCCGACTAGCTAGCACAGATACGCAGTATTTT. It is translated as CASSSRLASTDTQYF.

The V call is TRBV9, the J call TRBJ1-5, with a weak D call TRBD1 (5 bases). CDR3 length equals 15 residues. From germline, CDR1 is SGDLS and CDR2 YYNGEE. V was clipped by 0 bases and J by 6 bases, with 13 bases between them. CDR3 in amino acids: CASSVDPRAGQPQHF. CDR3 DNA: TGTGCCAGCAGCGTAGACCCCAGGGCAGGTCAGCCCCAGCATTTT. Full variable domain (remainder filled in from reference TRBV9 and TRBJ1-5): DSGVTQTPKHLITATGQRVTLRCSPRSGDLSVYWYQQSLDQGLQFLIQYYNGEERAKGNILERFSAQQFPDLHSELNLSSLELGDSALYFCASSVDPRAGQPQHFGDGTRLSIL.

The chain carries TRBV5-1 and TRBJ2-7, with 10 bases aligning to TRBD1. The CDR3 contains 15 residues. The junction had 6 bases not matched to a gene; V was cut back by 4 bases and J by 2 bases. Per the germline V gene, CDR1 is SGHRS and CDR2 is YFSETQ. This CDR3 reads CASSEPGQGTYEQYF. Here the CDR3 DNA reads TGCGCCAGCAGCGAACCGGGACAGGGGACCTACGAGCAGTACTTC.

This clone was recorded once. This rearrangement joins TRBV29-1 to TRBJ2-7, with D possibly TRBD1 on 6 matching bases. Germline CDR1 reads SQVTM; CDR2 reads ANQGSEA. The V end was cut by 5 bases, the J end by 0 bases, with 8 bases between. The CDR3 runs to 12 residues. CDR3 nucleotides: TGCAGCGTTAGGGGGAGCTCCTACGAGCAGTACTTC. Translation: CSVRGSSYEQYF.

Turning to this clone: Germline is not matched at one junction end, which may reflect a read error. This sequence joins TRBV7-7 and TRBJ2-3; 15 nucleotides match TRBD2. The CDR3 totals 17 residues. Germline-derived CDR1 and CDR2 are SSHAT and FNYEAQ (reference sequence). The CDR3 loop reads CASSPGLAGGQGDTQYF. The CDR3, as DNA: TGTGCTAGCAGCCCGGGACTAGCGGGGGGCCAGGGAGATACGCAGTATTTT.

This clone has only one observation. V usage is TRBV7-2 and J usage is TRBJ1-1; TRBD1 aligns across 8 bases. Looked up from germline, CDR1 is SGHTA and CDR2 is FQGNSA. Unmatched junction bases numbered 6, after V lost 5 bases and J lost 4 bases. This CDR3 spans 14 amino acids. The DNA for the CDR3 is TGTGCCAGCAGCACGACAGGGGTGGTCACTGAAGCTTTCTTT. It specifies CASSTTGVVTEAFF.

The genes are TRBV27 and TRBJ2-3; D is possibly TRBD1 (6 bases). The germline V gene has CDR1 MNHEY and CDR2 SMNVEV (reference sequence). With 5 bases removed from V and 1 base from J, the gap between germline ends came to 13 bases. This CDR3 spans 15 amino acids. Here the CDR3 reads CASSPNRARTDTQYF. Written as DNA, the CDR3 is TGTGCCAGCAGTCCGAACAGGGCCCGCACAGATACGCAGTATTTT.

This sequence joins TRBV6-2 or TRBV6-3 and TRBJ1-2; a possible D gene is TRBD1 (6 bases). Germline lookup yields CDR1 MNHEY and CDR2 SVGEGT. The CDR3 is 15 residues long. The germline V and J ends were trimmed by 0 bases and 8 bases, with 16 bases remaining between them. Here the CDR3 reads CASSYSGQKARGYTF. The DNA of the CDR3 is TGTGCCAGCAGTTACTCCGGACAGAAGGCTCGCGGCTACACCTTC.

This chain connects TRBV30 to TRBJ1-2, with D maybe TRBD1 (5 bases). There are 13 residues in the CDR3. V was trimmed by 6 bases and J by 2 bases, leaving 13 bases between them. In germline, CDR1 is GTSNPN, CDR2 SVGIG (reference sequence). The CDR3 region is CACPPRQNYGYTF. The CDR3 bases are TGTGCCTGTCCCCCCAGACAGAACTATGGCTACACCTTC.

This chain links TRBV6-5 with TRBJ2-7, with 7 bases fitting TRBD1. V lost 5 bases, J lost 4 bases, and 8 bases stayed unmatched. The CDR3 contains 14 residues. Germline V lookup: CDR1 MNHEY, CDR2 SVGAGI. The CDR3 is CASSPGQNAYEQYF. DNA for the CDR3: TGTGCCAGCAGTCCGGGACAGAACGCTTACGAGCAGTACTTC.

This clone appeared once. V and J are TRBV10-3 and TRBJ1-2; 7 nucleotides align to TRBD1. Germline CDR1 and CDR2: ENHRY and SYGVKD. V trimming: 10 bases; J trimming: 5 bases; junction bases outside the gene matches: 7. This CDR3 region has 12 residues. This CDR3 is CATGGESYGYTF. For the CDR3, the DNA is TGTGCCACAGGGGGTGAATCTTATGGCTACACCTTC.

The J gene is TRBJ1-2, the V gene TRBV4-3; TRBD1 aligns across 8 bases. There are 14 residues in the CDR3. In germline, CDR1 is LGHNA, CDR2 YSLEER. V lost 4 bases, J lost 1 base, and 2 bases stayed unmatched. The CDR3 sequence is CASSRDRSNYGYTF. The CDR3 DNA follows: TGCGCCAGCAGCCGGGACAGGAGTAACTATGGCTACACCTTC.

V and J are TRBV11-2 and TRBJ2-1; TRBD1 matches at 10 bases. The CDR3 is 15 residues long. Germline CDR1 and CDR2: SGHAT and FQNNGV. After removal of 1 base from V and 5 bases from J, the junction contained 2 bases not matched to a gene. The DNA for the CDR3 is TGTGCCAGCAGCTTAGGACAGGGGGCAAACAATGAGCAGTTCTTC. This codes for CASSLGQGANNEQFF.

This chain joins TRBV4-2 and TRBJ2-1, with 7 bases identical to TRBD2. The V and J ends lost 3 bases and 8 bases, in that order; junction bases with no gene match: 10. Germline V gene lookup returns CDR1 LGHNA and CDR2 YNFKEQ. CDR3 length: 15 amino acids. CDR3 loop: CASSQAGTKGDEQFF. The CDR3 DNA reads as TGTGCCAGCAGCCAGGCCGGGACTAAGGGCGATGAGCAGTTCTTC.